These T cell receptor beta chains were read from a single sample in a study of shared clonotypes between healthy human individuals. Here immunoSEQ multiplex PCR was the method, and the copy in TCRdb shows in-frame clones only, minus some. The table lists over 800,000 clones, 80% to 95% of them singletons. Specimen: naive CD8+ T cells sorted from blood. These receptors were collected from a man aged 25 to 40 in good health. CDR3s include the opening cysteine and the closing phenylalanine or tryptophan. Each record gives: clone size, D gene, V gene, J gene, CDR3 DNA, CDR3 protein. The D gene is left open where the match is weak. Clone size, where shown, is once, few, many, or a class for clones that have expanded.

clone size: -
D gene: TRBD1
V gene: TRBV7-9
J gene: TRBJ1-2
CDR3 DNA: TGTGCCAGCAGCTACGGGACAGGGTCGAATGGCTACACCTTC
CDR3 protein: CASSYGTGSNGYTF

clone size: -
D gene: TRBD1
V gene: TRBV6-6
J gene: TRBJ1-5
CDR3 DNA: TGTGCCAGCAGTTACTCGGGGACAGGGAGCAATCAGCCCCAGCATTTT
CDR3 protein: CASSYSGTGSNQPQHF

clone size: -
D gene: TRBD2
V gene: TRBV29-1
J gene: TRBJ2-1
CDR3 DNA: TGCAGCGTTGGACTAGCGAGAGGGAATGAGCAGTTCTTC
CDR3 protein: CSVGLARGNEQFF

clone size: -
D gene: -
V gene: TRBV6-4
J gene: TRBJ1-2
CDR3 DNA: TGTGCCAGCGGGGGAGGGTTCGTTCACACCTTC
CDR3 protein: CASGGGFVHTF

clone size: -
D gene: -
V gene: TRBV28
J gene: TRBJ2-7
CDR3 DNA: TGTGCCAGCAGTTCCAAGACATGGGGTCCTGGTTACGAGCAGTACTTC
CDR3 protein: CASSSKTWGPGYEQYF

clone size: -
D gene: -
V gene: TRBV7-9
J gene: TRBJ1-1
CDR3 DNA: TGTGCCAGCAGCTTAGAATCCCACAACACTGAAGCTTTCTTT
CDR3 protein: CASSLESHNTEAFF

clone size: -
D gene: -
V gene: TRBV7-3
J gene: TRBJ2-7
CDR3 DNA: TGTGCCAGCAGCCCGGACACTAACTCCTACGAGCAGTACTTC
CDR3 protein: CASSPDTNSYEQYF

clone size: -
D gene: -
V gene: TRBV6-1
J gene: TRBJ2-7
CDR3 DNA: TGTGCCAGCAGTGAAATCCCCTACGAGCAGTACTTC
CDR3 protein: CASSEIPYEQYF

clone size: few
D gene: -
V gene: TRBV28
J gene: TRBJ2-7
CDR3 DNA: TGTGCCAGCGGGGGGCCCTACGAGCAGTACTTC
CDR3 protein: CASGGPYEQYF

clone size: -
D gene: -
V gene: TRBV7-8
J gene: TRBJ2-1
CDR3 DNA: TGTGCCAGCAGCTTAGAGACGAACTACAATGAGCAGTTCTTC
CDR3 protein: CASSLETNYNEQFF

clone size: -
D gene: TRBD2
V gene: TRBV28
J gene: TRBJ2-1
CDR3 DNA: TGTGCCAGCAGTTTATTTTGGACTAGCGGGACAAACCCATCCAATGAGCAGTTCTTC
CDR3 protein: CASSLFWTSGTNPSNEQFF

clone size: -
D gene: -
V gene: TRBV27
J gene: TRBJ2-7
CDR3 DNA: TGTGCCAGTGGGGCAGGCCGGGAGCAGTACTTC
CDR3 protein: CASGAGREQYF

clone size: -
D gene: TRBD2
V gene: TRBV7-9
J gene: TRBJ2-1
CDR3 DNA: TGTGCCAGCAGCCACGGGGGGGATGAGCAGTTCTTC
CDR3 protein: CASSHGGDEQFF

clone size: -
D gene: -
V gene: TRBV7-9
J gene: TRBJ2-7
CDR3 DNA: TGTGCCAGCAGCTTAACTACCCAGGCCACGGCCTACGAGCAGTACTTC
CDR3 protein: CASSLTTQATAYEQYF

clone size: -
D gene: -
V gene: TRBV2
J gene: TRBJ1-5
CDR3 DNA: TGTGCCAGCAGAGCCCGTGGTTATAGCAATCAGCCCCAGCATTTT
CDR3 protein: CASRARGYSNQPQHF

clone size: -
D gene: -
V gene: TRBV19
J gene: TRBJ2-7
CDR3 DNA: TGTGCCAGTAGTATAGGTCCCCAGGAATCCTACGAGCAGTACTTC
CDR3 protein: CASSIGPQESYEQYF

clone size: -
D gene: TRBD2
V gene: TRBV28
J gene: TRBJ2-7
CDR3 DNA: TGTGCCAGCTTAGCGGGAGAAACCTACGAGCAGTACTTC
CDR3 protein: CASLAGETYEQYF

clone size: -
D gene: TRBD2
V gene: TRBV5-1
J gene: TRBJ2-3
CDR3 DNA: TGCGCCAGCAGCCTGGGGACTAGCGGGAGCACAGATACGCAGTATTTT
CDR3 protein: CASSLGTSGSTDTQYF

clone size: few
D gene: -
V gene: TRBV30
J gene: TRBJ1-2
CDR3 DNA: TGTGCCTGGAGTTCCTATGGCTACACCTTC
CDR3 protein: CAWSSYGYTF

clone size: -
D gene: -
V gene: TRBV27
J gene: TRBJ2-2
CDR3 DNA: TGTGCCAGCACCGGGACACCGTACACCGGGGAGCTGTTTTTT
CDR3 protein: CASTGTPYTGELFF

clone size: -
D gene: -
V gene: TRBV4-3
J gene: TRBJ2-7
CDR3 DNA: TGCGCCAGCAGCCAAGATCGCGGTACCTACGAGCAGTACTTC
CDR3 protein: CASSQDRGTYEQYF

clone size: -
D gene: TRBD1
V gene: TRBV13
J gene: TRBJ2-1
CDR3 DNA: TGTGCCAGCAGCTCTCGGGACAGGGGGACGTACAATGAGCAGTTCTTC
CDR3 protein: CASSSRDRGTYNEQFF

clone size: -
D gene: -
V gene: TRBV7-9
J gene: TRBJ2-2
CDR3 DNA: TGTGCCAGCAGCTCGGGGGTAGGGAACACCGGGGAGCTGTTTTTT
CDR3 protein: CASSSGVGNTGELFF